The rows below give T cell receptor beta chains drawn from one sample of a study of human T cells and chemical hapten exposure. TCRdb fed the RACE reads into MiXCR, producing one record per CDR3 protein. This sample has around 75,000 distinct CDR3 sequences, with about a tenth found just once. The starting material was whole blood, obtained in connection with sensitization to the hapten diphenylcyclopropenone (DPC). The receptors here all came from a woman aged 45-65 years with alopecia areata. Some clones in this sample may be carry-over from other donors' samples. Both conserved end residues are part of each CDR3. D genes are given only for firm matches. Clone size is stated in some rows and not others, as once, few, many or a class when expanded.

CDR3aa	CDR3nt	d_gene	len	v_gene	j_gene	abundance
CASSSLGTGTNSPLHF	TGTGCCAGCAGCTCACTTGGGACAGGGACTAATTCACCCCTCCACTTT	TRBD1	16	TRBV7-6	TRBJ1-6	few
CASRPQGIEAFF	TGTGCCAGCAGACCCCAGGGAATTGAAGCTTTCTTT	NA	12	TRBV28	TRBJ1-1	many
CASSRSAIAGAYNEQFF	TGTGCCAGCAGTCGCTCGGCCATAGCGGGCGCCTACAATGAGCAGTTCTTC	TRBD2	17	TRBV12-3/TRBV12-4	TRBJ2-1	many
CASSPPGSLKGTEAFF	TGTGCCAGCTCACCACCCGGGTCCCTCAAGGGCACTGAAGCTTTCTTT	NA	16	TRBV18	TRBJ1-1	many
CASSSPLLDPYNEQFF	TGTGCCAGCAGCTCTCCACTCTTGGATCCGTACAATGAGCAGTTCTTC	NA	16	TRBV7-9	TRBJ2-1	few
CASSLFWGTGELFF	TGTGCCAGCAGCTTATTTTGGGGCACCGGGGAGCTGTTTTTT	NA	14	TRBV7-2	TRBJ2-2	many
CASSLNRNNEQFF	TGTGCCAGCAGCTTAAACAGAAACAATGAGCAGTTCTTC	NA	13	TRBV11-3	TRBJ2-1	few
CSAPRQGVAKNIQYF	TGCAGTGCTCCCCGACAGGGGGTAGCCAAAAACATTCAGTACTTC	TRBD1	15	TRBV20-1	TRBJ2-4	many
CASSLSPNSPLHF	TGTGCCAGCAGCTTATCGCCCAATTCACCCCTCCACTTT	NA	13	TRBV7-3	TRBJ1-6	many
CASSPSSTNQPQHF	TGTGCCAGCAGTCCGAGCAGTACAAATCAGCCCCAGCATTTT	NA	14	TRBV6-4	TRBJ1-5	NA
CASRAPPLGLAGGTDTGELLF	TGTGCCAGCAGGGCCCCCCCCCTAGGACTAGCGGGAGGAACGGACACCGGGGAGCTGCTTTTT	TRBD2	21	TRBV7-6	TRBJ2-2	NA
CASSSLGGGNEKLFF	TGTGCCAGCAGTTCCCTCGGGGGTGGAAATGAAAAACTGTTTTTT	NA	15	TRBV12-3/TRBV12-4	TRBJ1-4	NA
CASSKGRIGYSYNEQFF	TGTGCCAGCAGCAAAGGACGGATTGGTTACTCCTACAATGAGCAGTTCTTC	NA	17	TRBV28	TRBJ2-1	few
CASSEQGVAEQFF	TGTGCCAGCAGTGAACAGGGAGTGGCGGAGCAGTTCTTC	NA	13	TRBV6-1	TRBJ2-1	NA
CASSFGSSYNEQFF	TGTGCCAGCAGCTTCGGGAGCTCCTACAATGAGCAGTTCTTC	NA	14	TRBV7-2	TRBJ2-1	NA
CASSSGDRNSYGYTF	TGTGCCAGCAGTAGCGGGGACAGAAATTCCTATGGCTACACCTTC	TRBD1	15	TRBV7-9	TRBJ1-2	many
CASSPTGGHEQYF	TGTGCCAGCAGCCCTACCGGGGGCCACGAGCAGTACTTC	NA	13	TRBV7-3	TRBJ2-7	many
CASSPDRNYEQYF	TGTGCCAGCAGCCCGGACCGGAATTACGAGCAGTACTTC	NA	13	TRBV5-6	TRBJ2-7	few
CASSQVHIEQYF	TGTGCCAGCAGCCAAGTGCATATCGAGCAGTACTTC	NA	12	TRBV14	TRBJ2-7	many
CASSYSVIYREQYF	TGTGCCAGCAGTTACTCGGTCATTTACCGCGAGCAGTACTTC	NA	14	TRBV6-2/TRBV6-3	TRBJ2-7	many
CSAERGNWDEQYF	TGCAGTGCCGAACGGGGAAATTGGGACGAGCAGTACTTC	NA	13	TRBV20-1	TRBJ2-7	many
CASSSPGGWTEAFF	TGTGCCAGCAGTTCCCCAGGGGGATGGACTGAAGCTTTCTTT	TRBD1	14	TRBV28	TRBJ1-1	NA
CAWARIGSVYNEQFF	TGTGCCTGGGCGCGCATCGGTTCCGTGTACAATGAGCAGTTCTTC	NA	15	TRBV30	TRBJ2-1	NA
CASSQDLAGYNEQFF	TGTGCCAGCAGCCAAGACCTAGCGGGGTACAATGAGCAGTTCTTC	TRBD2	15	TRBV3-1	TRBJ2-1	many
CASSFTAGTSGHNEQFF	TGTGCCAGCAGTTTTACCGCCGGGACTAGCGGCCACAATGAGCAGTTCTTC	TRBD2	17	TRBV7-6	TRBJ2-1	NA
CSVGLRQNTEAFF	TGCAGCGTTGGCTTAAGACAGAACACTGAAGCTTTCTTT	NA	13	TRBV29-1	TRBJ1-1	few
CASSVSSGANVLTF	TGTGCCAGCAGTGTCAGCTCTGGGGCCAACGTCCTGACTTTC	NA	14	TRBV6-1	TRBJ2-6	many
CASSDREVWAQPQHF	TGTGCCAGTTCTGACCGTGAGGTGTGGGCGCAGCCCCAGCATTTT	NA	15	TRBV19	TRBJ1-5	many
CASSLAGTMEQFF	TGTGCCAGCAGCTTAGCCGGAACCATGGAGCAGTTCTTC	NA	13	TRBV7-9	TRBJ2-1	many
CSAPPRQMNTEAFF	TGCAGTGCGCCCCCGAGGCAGATGAACACTGAAGCTTTCTTT	NA	14	TRBV20-1	TRBJ1-1	many